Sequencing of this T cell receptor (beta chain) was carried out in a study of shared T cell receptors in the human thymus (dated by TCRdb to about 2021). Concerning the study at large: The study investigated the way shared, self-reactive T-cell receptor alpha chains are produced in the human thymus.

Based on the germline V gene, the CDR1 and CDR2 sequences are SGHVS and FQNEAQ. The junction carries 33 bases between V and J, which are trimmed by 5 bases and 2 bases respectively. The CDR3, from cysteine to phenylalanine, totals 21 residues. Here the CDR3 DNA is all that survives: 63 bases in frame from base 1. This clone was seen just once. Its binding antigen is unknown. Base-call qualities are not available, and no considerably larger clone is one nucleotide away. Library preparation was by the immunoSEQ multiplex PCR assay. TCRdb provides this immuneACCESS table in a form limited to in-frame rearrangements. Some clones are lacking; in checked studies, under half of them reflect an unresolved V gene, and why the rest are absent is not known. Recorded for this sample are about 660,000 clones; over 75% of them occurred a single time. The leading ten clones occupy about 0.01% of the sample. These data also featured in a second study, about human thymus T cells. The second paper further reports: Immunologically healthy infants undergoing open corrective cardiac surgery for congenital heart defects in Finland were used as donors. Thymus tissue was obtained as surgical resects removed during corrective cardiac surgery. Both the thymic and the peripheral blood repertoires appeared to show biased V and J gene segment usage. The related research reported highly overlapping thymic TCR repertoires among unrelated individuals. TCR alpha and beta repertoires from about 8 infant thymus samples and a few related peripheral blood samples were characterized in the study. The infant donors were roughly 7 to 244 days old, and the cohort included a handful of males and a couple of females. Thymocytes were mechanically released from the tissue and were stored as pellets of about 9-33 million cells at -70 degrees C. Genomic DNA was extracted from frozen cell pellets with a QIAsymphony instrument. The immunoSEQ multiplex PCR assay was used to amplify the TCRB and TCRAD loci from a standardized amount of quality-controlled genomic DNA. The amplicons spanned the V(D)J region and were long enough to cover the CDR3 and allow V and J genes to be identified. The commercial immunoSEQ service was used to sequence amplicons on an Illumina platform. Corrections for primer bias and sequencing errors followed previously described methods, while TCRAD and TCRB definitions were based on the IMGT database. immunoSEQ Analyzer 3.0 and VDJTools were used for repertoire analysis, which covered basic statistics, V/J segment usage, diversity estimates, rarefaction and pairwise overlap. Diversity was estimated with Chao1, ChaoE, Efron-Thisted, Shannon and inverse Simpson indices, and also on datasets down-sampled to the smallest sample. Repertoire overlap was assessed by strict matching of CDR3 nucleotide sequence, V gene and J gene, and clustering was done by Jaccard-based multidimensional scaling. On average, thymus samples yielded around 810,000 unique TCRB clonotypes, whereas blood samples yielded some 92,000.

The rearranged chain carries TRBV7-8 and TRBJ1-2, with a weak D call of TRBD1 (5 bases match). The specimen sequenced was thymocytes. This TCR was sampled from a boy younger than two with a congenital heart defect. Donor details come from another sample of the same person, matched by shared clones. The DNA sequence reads TGTGCCAGCAGCCCTCGTTTGGGGCCAGGCGTTGATGACCCCTCCAACTATGGCTACACCTTC. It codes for CASSPRLGPGVDDPSNYGYTF.